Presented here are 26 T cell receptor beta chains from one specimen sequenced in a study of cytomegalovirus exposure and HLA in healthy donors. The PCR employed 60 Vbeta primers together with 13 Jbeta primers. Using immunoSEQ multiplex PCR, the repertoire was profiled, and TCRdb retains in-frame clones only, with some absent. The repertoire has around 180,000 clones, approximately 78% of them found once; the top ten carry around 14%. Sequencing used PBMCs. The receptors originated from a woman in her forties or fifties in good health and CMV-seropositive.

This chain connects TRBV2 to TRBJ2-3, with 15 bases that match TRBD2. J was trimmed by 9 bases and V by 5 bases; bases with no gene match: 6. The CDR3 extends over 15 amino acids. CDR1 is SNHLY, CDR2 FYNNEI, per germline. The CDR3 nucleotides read TGTGCCAGCAGTAGGACTAGCGGGGGGGCCGGCACGCAGTATTTT. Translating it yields CASSRTSGGAGTQYF.

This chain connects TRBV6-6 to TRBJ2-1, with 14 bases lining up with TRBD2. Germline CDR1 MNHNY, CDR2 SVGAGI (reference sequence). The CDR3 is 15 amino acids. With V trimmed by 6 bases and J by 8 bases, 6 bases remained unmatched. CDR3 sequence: CASRQGLAGGDEQFF. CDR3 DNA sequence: TGTGCCAGCAGACAAGGACTAGCGGGGGGCGATGAGCAGTTCTTC.

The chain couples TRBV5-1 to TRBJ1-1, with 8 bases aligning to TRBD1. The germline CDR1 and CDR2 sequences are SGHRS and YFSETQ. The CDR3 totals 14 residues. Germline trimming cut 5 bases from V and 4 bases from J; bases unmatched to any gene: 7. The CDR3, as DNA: TGCGCCAGCAGTTCTAACAGGGGGACCACTGAAGCTTTCTTT. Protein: CASSSNRGTTEAFF.

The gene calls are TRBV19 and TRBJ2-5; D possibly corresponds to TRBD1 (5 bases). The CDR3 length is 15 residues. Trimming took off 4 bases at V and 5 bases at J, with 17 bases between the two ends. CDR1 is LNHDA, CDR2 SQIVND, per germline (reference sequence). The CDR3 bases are TGTGCCAGTAGTACGATCAGGGCCAAAGGGGAGACCCAGTACTTC. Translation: CASSTIRAKGETQYF.

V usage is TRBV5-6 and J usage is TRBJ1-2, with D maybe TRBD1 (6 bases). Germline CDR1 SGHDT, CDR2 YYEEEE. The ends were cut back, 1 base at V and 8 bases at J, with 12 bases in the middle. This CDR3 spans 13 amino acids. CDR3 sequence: CASSLSGGYGYTF. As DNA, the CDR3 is TGTGCCAGCAGCTTGTCGGGGGGCTACGGCTACACCTTC.

DNA for the CDR3: TGTGCCACCAGCAGTTCCCTCTCCCCAACTAATGAAAAACTGTTTTTT. It is translated as CATSSSLSPTNEKLFF. This sequence joins TRBV15 and TRBJ1-4; D is uncertain. Germline lookup yields CDR1 LNHNV and CDR2 YYDKDF (reference sequence). V was cut by 3 bases and J by 0 bases, with 11 bases left in between. The CDR3 extends over 16 amino acids.

The CDR3 loop reads CASSLEGGAYNEQFF. In DNA, the CDR3 is TGCGCCAGCAGCTTGGAAGGGGGGGCTTACAATGAGCAGTTCTTC. The genes are TRBV5-1 and TRBJ2-1; possibly TRBD2 for D (7 bases). V lost 0 bases and J 4 bases, leaving 11 bases between the germline ends. The germline V gene has CDR1 SGHRS and CDR2 YFSETQ. The CDR3 extends over 15 amino acids.

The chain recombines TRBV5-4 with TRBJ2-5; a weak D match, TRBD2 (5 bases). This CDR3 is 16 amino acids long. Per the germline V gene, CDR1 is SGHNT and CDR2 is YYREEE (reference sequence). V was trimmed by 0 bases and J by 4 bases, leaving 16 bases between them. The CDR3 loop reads CASSLAEDRGGETQYF. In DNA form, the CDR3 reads TGTGCCAGCAGCTTGGCCGAGGATCGGGGTGGAGAGACCCAGTACTTC.

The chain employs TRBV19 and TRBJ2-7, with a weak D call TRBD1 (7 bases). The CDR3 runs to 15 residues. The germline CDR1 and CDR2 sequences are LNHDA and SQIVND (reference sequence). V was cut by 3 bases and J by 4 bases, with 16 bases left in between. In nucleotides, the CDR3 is TGTGCCAGTAGTATCGCGGGACAGTATCGATACGAGCAGTACTTC. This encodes CASSIAGQYRYEQYF.

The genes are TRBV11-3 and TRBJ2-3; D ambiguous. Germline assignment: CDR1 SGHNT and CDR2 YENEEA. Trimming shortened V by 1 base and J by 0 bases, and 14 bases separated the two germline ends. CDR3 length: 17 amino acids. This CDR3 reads CASSLGSQTPSTDTQYF. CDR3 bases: TGTGCCAGCAGCTTAGGATCCCAGACTCCAAGCACAGATACGCAGTATTTT. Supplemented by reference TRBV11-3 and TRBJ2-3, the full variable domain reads EAGVVQSPRYKIIEKKQPVAFWCNPISGHNTLYWYLQNLGQGPELLIRYENEEAVDDSQLPKDRFSAERLKGVDSTLKIQPAELGDSAVYLCASSLGSQTPSTDTQYFGPGTRLTVL.

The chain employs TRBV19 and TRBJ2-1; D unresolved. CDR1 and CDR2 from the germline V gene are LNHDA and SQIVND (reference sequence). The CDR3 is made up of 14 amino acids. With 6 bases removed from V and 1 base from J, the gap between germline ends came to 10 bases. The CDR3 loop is CASSLQVSYNEQFF. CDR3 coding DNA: TGTGCCAGTAGCTTACAAGTATCCTACAATGAGCAGTTCTTC.

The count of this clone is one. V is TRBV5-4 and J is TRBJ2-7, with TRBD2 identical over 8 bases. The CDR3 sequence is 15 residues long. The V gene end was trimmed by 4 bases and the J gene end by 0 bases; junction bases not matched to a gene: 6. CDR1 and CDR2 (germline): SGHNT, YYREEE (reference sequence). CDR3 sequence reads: CASSDGTRFSYEQYF. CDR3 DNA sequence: TGTGCCAGCAGCGATGGGACTAGATTCTCCTACGAGCAGTACTTC.

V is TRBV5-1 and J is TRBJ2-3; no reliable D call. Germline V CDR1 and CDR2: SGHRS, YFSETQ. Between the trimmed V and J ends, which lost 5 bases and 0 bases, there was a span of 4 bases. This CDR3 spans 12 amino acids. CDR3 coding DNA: TGCGCCAGCAGATATAGCACAGATACGCAGTATTTT. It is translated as CASRYSTDTQYF.

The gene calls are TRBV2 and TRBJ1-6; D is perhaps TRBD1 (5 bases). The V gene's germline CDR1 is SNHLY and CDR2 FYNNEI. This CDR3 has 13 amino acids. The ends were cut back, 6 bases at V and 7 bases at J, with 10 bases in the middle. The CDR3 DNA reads TGTGCCAGCAGGGAGACAGTAAATTCACCCCTCCACTTT. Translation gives CASRETVNSPLHF. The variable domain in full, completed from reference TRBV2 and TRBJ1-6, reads EPEVTQTPSHQVTQMGQEVILRCVPISNHLYFYWYRQILGQKVEFLVSFYNNEISEKSEIFDDQFSVERPDGSNFTLKIRSTKLEDSAMYFCASRETVNSPLHFGNGTRLTVT.

The CDR3 here is CASSLGQYTGELFF. The DNA for the CDR3 is TGTGCCAGCAGCTTAGGACAGTACACCGGGGAGCTGTTTTTT. The J gene is TRBJ2-2, the V gene TRBV7-9; D possibly corresponds to TRBD1 (5 bases). Germline values: CDR1 SEHNR, CDR2 FQNEAQ (reference sequence). V shed 1 base and J shed 3 bases, with 6 bases lying between them. The CDR3 runs to 14 residues.

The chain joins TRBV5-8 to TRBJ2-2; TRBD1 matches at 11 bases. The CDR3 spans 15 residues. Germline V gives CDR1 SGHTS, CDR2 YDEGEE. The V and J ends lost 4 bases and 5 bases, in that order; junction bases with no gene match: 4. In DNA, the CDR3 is TGTGCCAGCAGCCACCGGGACAGGGGGACCGGGGAGCTGTTTTTT. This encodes CASSHRDRGTGELFF.

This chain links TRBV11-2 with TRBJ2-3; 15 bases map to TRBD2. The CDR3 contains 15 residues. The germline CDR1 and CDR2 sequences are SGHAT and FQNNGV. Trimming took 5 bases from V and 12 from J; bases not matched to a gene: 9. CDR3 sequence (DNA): TGTGCCAGCAGCCCCGGGACTAGCGGGGGGAAGTCTCAGTATTTT. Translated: CASSPGTSGGKSQYF.

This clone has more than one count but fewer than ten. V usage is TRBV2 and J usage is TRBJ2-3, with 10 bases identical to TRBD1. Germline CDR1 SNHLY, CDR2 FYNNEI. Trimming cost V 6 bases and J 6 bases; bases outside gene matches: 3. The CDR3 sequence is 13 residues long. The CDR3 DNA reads TGTGCCAGCAGAGGGACAGGGGTCGATACGCAGTATTTT. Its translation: CASRGTGVDTQYF.

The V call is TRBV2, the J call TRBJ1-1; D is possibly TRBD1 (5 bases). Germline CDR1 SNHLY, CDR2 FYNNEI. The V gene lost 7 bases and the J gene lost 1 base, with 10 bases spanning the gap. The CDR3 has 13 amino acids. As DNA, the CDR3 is TGTGCCAGCATAAGGGGCGGGAACACTGAAGCTTTCTTT. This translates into CASIRGGNTEAFF.

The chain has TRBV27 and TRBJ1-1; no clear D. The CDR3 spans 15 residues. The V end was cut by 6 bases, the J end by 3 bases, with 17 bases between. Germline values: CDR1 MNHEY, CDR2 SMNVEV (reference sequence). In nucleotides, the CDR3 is TGTGCCAGCAGATACACCCTGGAGGGTTACACTGAAGCTTTCTTT. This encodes CASRYTLEGYTEAFF.

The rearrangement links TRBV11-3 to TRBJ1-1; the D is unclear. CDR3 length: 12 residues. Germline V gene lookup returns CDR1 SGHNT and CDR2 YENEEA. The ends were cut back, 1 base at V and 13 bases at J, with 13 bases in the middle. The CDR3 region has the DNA TGTGCCAGCAGCTTAGCGGGTGGGAGGCTTTTCTTT. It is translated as CASSLAGGRLFF. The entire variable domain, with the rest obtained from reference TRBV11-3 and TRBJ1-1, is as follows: EAGVVQSPRYKIIEKKQPVAFWCNPISGHNTLYWYLQNLGQGPELLIRYENEEAVDDSQLPKDRFSAERLKGVDSTLKIQPAELGDSAVYLCASSLAGGRLFFGQGTRLTVV.

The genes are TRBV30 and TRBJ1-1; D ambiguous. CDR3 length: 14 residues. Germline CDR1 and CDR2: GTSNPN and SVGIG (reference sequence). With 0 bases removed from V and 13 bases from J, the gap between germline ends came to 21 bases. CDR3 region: CAWSVQAGSRRDFF. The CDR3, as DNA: TGTGCCTGGAGTGTCCAGGCGGGGTCCCGCCGTGATTTCTTT.

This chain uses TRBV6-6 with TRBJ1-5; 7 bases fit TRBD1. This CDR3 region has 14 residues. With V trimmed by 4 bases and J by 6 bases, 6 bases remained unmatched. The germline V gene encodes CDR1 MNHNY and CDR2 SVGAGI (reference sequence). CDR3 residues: CASSSMTGTQPQHF. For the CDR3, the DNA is TGTGCCAGCAGTTCCATGACAGGGACTCAGCCCCAGCATTTT.

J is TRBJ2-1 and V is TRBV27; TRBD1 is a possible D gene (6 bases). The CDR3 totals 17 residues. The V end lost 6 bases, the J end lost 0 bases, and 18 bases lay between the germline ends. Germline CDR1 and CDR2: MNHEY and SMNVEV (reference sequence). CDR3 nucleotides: TGTGCCAGCAGAACACCCGGGCAGGGGCTCTCCTACAATGAGCAGTTCTTC. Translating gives CASRTPGQGLSYNEQFF.

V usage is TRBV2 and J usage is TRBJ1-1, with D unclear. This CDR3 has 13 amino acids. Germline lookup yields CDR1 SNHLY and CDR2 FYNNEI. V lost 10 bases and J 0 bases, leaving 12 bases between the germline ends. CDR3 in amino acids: CATLIGLNTEAFF. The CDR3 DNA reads TGTGCCACCTTAATTGGGCTGAACACTGAAGCTTTCTTT.

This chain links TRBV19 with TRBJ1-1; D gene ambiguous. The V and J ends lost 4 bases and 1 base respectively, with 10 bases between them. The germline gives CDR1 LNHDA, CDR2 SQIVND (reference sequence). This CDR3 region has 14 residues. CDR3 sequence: CASSNRGANTEAFF. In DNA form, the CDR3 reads TGTGCCAGTAGTAACCGGGGTGCGAACACTGAAGCTTTCTTT.